The clone carrying this T cell receptor (beta chain) was observed a single time. This sample is drawn from a study of blood T cell repertoires in COVID-19. Repertoires were generated with immunoSEQ multiplex PCR, while TCRdb's copy carries only in-frame clones and drops some. The sample gives roughly 140,000 clones, 80% to 90% of which show up once; around 3.3% is in the top ten. Material: peripheral blood. The TCR sequence derives from a man in his 70s with acute or convalescent COVID-19.

As DNA, the CDR3 is TGCGCCAGCAGCTGGACAGATAGCTCCTACAATGAGCAGTTCTTC. It is translated as CASSWTDSSYNEQFF. The chain is built from TRBV5-1 and TRBJ2-1; D possibly corresponds to TRBD1 (6 bases). Germline V lookup: CDR1 SGHRS, CDR2 YFSETQ. This CDR3 spans 15 amino acids. The ends were cut back, 3 bases at V and 0 bases at J, with 10 bases in the middle.